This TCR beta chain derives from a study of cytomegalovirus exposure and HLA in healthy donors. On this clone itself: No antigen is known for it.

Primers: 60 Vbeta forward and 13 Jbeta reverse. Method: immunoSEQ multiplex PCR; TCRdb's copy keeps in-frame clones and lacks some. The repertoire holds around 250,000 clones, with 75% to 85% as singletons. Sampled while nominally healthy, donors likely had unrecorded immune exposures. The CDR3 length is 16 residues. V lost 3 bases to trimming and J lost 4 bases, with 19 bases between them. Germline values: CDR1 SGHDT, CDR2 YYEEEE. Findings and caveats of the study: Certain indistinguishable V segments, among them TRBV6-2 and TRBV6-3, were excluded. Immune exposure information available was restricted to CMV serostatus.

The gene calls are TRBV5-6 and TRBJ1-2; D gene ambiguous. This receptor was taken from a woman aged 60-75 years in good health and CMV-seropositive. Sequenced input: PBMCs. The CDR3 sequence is CASSSPHSGTSYGYTF. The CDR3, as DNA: TGTGCCAGCAGCTCCCCCCACTCGGGAACTAGCTATGGCTACACCTTC.